The next 13 T cell receptor beta chains were all read from a single sample in a study of T cells in Graves' hyperthyroidism and ophthalmopathy. RNA transcripts gave rise to amplified TCR beta CDR3 regions. The study used the HTBI primer set for a first-round RT-PCR of the TCR CDR3. TCRdb processed the multiplex PCR reads anew with MiXCR; each CDR3 protein has one entry. The data contain around 340,000 distinct CDR3 sequences, roughly 15% of them singletons. Sequencing was performed on blood. These receptors were taken from a man younger than 40 with Graves' hyperthyroidism.

CDR3 amino acids: CASSHRYRTDGYTF. The CDR3 nucleotides are TGTGCCAGCAGTCATAGATACAGGACGGATGGCTACACCTTC. The chain recombines TRBV12-3 or TRBV12-4 with TRBJ1-2; perhaps TRBD1 as D (5 bases). This CDR3 is 14 amino acids long. V lost 5 bases to trimming and J lost 6 bases, with 16 bases between them.

The chain joins TRBV10-3 to TRBJ1-1, with D hard to call. Germline CDR1 ENHRY, CDR2 SYGVKD. This CDR3 is 15 amino acids long. The V and J ends lost 3 bases and 0 bases respectively, with 11 bases between them. The CDR3 sequence: CAISDLGGMNTEAFF. For the CDR3, the DNA is TGTGCCATCAGTGACCTGGGAGGTATGAACACTGAAGCTTTCTTT.

This clonotype has at least ten counts. The chain employs TRBV6-1 and TRBJ2-3; tentative D call: TRBD2 (5 bases). CDR1 is MNHNS and CDR2 is SASEGT in the germline V gene. The CDR3 is made up of 11 amino acids. Trimming removed 6 bases at V and 6 bases at J, with 7 bases between. The CDR3 DNA reads as TGTGCCAGCAGCGACTATGATACGCAGTATTTT. Translating it yields CASSDYDTQYF.

This clonotype was seen more than once but under ten times. The J gene is TRBJ2-3, the V gene TRBV7-9; D unresolved. The CDR3 contains 14 residues. The V end was cut by 3 bases, the J end by 4 bases, with 11 bases between. The germline gives CDR1 SEHNR, CDR2 FQNEAQ (reference sequence). Here the CDR3 reads CASSFVQASDTQYF. The CDR3 DNA reads TGTGCCAGCAGCTTTGTCCAAGCCTCAGATACGCAGTATTTT.

This clonotype was picked up a small number of times. J is TRBJ1-3 and V is TRBV7-9; no clear D. V gave up 1 base and J gave up 3 bases, with 10 bases separating them. The V gene's germline CDR1 is SEHNR and CDR2 FQNEAQ (reference sequence). This CDR3 spans 15 amino acids. CDR3 in amino acids: CASSLDGDYGNTIYF. Here the CDR3 DNA reads TGTGCCAGCAGCTTAGATGGGGATTATGGAAACACCATATATTTT.

This clonotype was seen at least ten times. This chain connects TRBV12-3 or TRBV12-4 to TRBJ1-1, with D possibly matching TRBD1 (5 bases). There are 11 residues in the CDR3. V lost 5 bases and J 7 bases, leaving 8 bases between the germline ends. The CDR3, as DNA: TGTGCCAGCAGTAGACAGCTTGAAGCTTTCTTT. This encodes CASSRQLEAFF.

The V call is TRBV5-8, the J call TRBJ2-1, with a possible D match to TRBD2 (5 bases). CDR1 and CDR2 (germline): SGHTS, YDEGEE. This CDR3 spans 15 amino acids. V was cut by 0 bases and J by 3 bases, with 10 bases left in between. The CDR3: CASSLAPGFYNEQFF. The CDR3 DNA reads TGTGCCAGCAGCTTGGCCCCGGGATTCTACAATGAGCAGTTCTTC.

V and J are TRBV20-1 and TRBJ2-5, with TRBD1 matching over 10 bases. J gave up 5 bases and V 0 bases, and 9 bases lay outside the gene matches. The CDR3 sequence is 16 residues long. Germline V gene lookup returns CDR1 DFQATT and CDR2 SNEGSKA (reference sequence). The CDR3: CSARDRDRGWLETQYF. The CDR3 DNA reads as TGCAGTGCTAGAGACCGGGACAGGGGTTGGTTGGAGACCCAGTACTTC.

CDR3 coding DNA: TGTGCCAGCAGCTTTCAGGGGGCTACCGGTGAGCAGTTCTTC. Amino acids: CASSFQGATGEQFF. V gene TRBV7-6 combines with J gene TRBJ2-1; 8 positions match TRBD1. V lost 3 bases to trimming and J lost 9 bases; unmatched junction nucleotides: 7. Germline values: CDR1 SGHVS, CDR2 FNYEAQ. This CDR3 is built from 14 residues.

The sample holds many counts of this clonotype. The rearrangement uses TRBV12-3 or TRBV12-4 and TRBJ1-1; D is undetermined. V lost 6 bases, J lost 10 bases, and 18 bases lay in between. This CDR3 spans 13 amino acids. In DNA form, the CDR3 reads TGTGCCAGCAGCCACCGGGAGGGAGGATTAGCTTTCTTT. As protein: CASSHREGGLAFF.

This clonotype was counted ten times or more. The chain recombines TRBV5-1 with TRBJ1-2; D not resolved. This CDR3 region has 14 residues. Per the germline V gene, CDR1 is SGHRS and CDR2 is YFSETQ. The V gene lost 5 bases and the J gene lost 8 bases, with 19 bases spanning the gap. CDR3 amino acids: CASSPLGPLKGYTF. CDR3 bases: TGCGCCAGCAGTCCTTTGGGCCCCTTGAAAGGCTACACCTTC.

In this sample, this clonotype turned up many times. The chain is built from TRBV3-1 and TRBJ1-1; no clear D gene. The germline CDR1 and CDR2 sequences are LGHDT and YNNKEL (reference sequence). V was trimmed by 2 bases and J by 0 bases, leaving 10 bases between them. The CDR3 length is 15 residues. Here the CDR3 reads CASSQNSRMNTEAFF. The CDR3 region has the DNA TGTGCCAGCAGCCAAAACTCCCGGATGAACACTGAAGCTTTCTTT.

The rearrangement links TRBV6-2 or TRBV6-3 to TRBJ2-1; the D is unclear. The CDR3 runs to 16 residues. V was shortened by 2 bases and J by 3 bases, with 14 bases between the two germline ends. Germline CDR1 reads MNHEY; CDR2 reads SVGEGT. The DNA of the CDR3 is TGTGCCAGCAGTTACCCGCCCCGCGGCCGCTACAATGAGCAGTTCTTC. It encodes CASSYPPRGRYNEQFF.